These 20 T cell receptor beta chains came from one sample sequenced in a study of tissue T cells after allogeneic stem cell transplantation. Profiling relied on immunoSEQ multiplex PCR, and the TCRdb table lists in-frame clones only, not all of them. The sample shows thousands of clones, around half of them seen only once. Specified time point: mouse harvest day 7 after allogeneic transplant. Tail vein injection delivered 10^7 T-cell-depleted bone marrow cells and 10^6 splenic CD5+ T cells. Sequences were obtained from gut tissue. The receptors derive from a female BALB/c mouse given C57BL/6 T cells with graft-versus-host disease after an allogeneic hematopoietic cell transplant.

This clone has a handful of counts. Genes and germline come from the mouse. From the germline J gene comes the end of the CDR3, since the read stops 1 residue before it. The gene calls are TRBV12-2 and TRBJ1-6; 8 positions match TRBD1. TRBJ1-6 is treated as an ORF (open reading frame) with a function not yet certain. The germline gives CDR1 SGHLS, CDR2 HYDKME. The V gene end was trimmed by 2 bases and the J gene end by 1 base; junction bases not matched to a gene: 0. This CDR3 is 15 amino acids long. Here the CDR3 reads CASSRTGSYNSPLYF. The CDR3 DNA, read in part, is TGTGCCAGCTCTCGGACAGGGTCCTATAATTCGCCCCTCTAC.

This clone is judged medium-sized. Germline and genes: mouse. The sequenced fragment ends 1 residue before the CDR3 boundary, so the rest is inferred from the germline J gene. The gene calls are TRBV1 and TRBJ2-4; TRBD1 matches 8 bases. Trimming cost V 3 bases and J 1 base; bases outside gene matches: 3. Germline V gene data show CDR1 as NSQYPW and CDR2 as LRSPGD (reference sequence). The CDR3 is 15 amino acids. CDR3 DNA, as far as it was read: TGCACCTGCAGTGCTGGACAGGGTGGTCAAAACACCTTGTAC. Amino acids: CTCSAGQGGQNTLY. The full CDR3 is CTCSAGQGGQNTLYF.

This clone was seen a handful of times. Gene names are mouse gene names. The read ends 1 residue shy of where the CDR3 ends; the end is completed using the germline J gene. The rearrangement joins TRBV26 to TRBJ1-3; 9 positions agree with TRBD1. Trimming at V came to 3 bases and at J to 1 base, leaving 1 base not matched to a gene. The CDR3 totals 15 residues. Germline values: CDR1 KGHPV, CDR2 FQNQEV (reference sequence). The CDR3 reads CASSLGQGSGNTLYF. CDR3 DNA, as far as it was read: TGTGCCAGCAGTCTCGGACAGGGGTCTGGAAATACGCTCTAT.

As concerns this clone: Germline and genes here are mouse. The CDR3 goes on 1 residue after the read ends, and that part is filled in from the germline J gene. The chain employs TRBV26 and TRBJ2-5; 8 bases match TRBD1. Trimming took 4 bases from V and 4 from J; bases not matched to a gene: 4. The germline CDR1 and CDR2 sequences are KGHPV and FQNQEV (reference sequence). This CDR3 has 14 amino acids. The CDR3: CASSPGTGKDTQYF. The CDR3 DNA, read in part, is TGTGCCAGCAGTCCAGGGACAGGAAAAGACACCCAGTAC.

Concerning this clone itself: Germline and genes here are mouse. The covered CDR3 bases are TGTGCCAGCAGTCCTGGGGGGGGTCTCTATGAACAGTAC. Protein: CASSPGGGLYEQY. The CDR3 in its entirety is CASSPGGGLYEQYF. The chain couples TRBV24 to TRBJ2-7; TRBD2 matches at 9 bases. Read coverage stops 1 residue before the CDR3 terminus; the germline J gene supplies the remainder. This CDR3 region has 14 residues. In germline, CDR1 is KGHTA, CDR2 FRNEEI. Trimming took 4 bases from V and 3 from J; bases not matched to a gene: 4.

In its sample, this clone is medium-sized (0.01 to 0.1%). Gene names refer to mouse genes. The observed sequence ends 1 residue before the CDR3 terminus, with the missing tail filled in from the germline J gene. The V gene is TRBV16, the J gene TRBJ2-7; 7 positions match TRBD1. CDR3 length: 12 residues. Germline-derived CDR1 and CDR2 are SGHSA and FRNQAP. V trimming: 4 bases; J trimming: 7 bases; junction bases outside the gene matches: 4. The CDR3 here is CASSSTGREQYF. The CDR3 bases that were read are TGTGCAAGCAGCTCGACAGGGAGAGAACAGTAC. The variable domain in full, completed from reference TRBV16 and TRBJ2-7, reads NAGVIQTPRHKVTGKGQEATLWCEPISGHSAVFWYRQTIVQGLEFLTYFRNQAPIDDSGMPKERFSAQMPNQSHSTLKIQSTQPQDSAVYLCASSSTGREQYFGPGTRLTVL.

On this clone itself: Gene names are the mouse ones. CDR3 bases read: TGTGCCAGCAGTCTACAGGGGAACCAAGACACCCAGTAC. Translating gives CASSLQGNQDTQY. The full CDR3 protein reads CASSLQGNQDTQYF. This chain joins TRBV26 and TRBJ2-5; 7 positions agree with TRBD1. The sequenced fragment ends 1 residue before the CDR3 boundary, so the rest is inferred from the germline J gene. Germline assignment: CDR1 KGHPV and CDR2 FQNQEV (reference sequence). The CDR3 has 14 residues. Germline trimming cut 3 bases from V and 0 bases from J; bases unmatched to any gene: 0.

Notes on this clone: Gene names are mouse gene names. The CDR3 end lies 1 residue beyond the end of the read and is filled in from the germline J gene. J is TRBJ2-1 and V is TRBV16; D may be TRBD1 or TRBD2 (5 bases each). The CDR3 covers 13 residues. Germline assignment: CDR1 SGHSA and CDR2 FRNQAP. V was shortened by 4 bases and J by 1 base, with 5 bases between the two germline ends. The CDR3 spells CASSWGNYAEQFF. CDR3 DNA, as far as it was read: TGTGCAAGCAGCTGGGGGAACTATGCTGAGCAGTTC.

As concerns this clone: The germline and genes are mouse ones. The CDR3 end falls 1 residue outside the read, so it is completed with the germline J gene. V and J are TRBV4 and TRBJ2-4; possibly TRBD1 for D (5 bases). Trimming cost V 5 bases and J 3 bases, with 12 bases left between them. Germline V gene sequence: CDR1 LGHDT, CDR2 YNNKQL (reference sequence). The CDR3 extends over 14 amino acids. CDR3: CASSPGKGQNTLYF. Partial CDR3 DNA: TGTGCCAGCAGCCCAGGGAAGGGCCAAAACACCTTGTAC.

Regarding this clone: Gene names follow the mouse nomenclature. The read terminates 1 residue ahead of where the CDR3 ends, so the germline J gene completes it. The chain links TRBV26 to TRBJ1-1, with TRBD1 as a possible D gene (6 bases). Germline CDR1 KGHPV, CDR2 FQNQEV (reference sequence). This CDR3 contains 13 residues. The V gene lost 4 bases and the J gene lost 0 bases, with 6 bases spanning the gap. CDR3 loop: CASSQGANTEVFF. The CDR3 DNA, read in part, is TGTGCCAGCAGTCAGGGGGCAAACACAGAAGTCTTC.

This clone was detected a few times. Gene labels here are mouse ones. The CDR3 is cut off 1 residue early in the read; its end comes from the germline J gene. V usage is TRBV26 and J usage is TRBJ2-5; 10 bases are a match to TRBD1. V was clipped by 6 bases and J by 5 bases; unmatched bases: 2. The CDR3 runs to 13 residues. Per the germline V gene, CDR1 is KGHPV and CDR2 is FQNQEV (reference sequence). CDR3 DNA, as far as it was read: TGTGCCAGCAGGGACAGGGGGGGAGACACCCAGTAC. It specifies CASRDRGGDTQY. The whole CDR3 is CASRDRGGDTQYF.

On this clone itself: Mouse germline and gene names are used. Sequencing ends 1 residue short of the CDR3 end; the germline J gene provides the rest. The chain has TRBV4 and TRBJ2-5; 10 bases match TRBD1. The CDR3 runs 15 residues. Germline CDR1 is LGHDT and CDR2 is YNNKQL (reference sequence). The trim removed 4 bases at V and 0 bases at J, leaving 1 base unmatched. The DNA read from the CDR3 is TGTGCCAGCAGCTTGGGACAGGGGAACCAAGACACCCAGTAC. Protein product: CASSLGQGNQDTQY. The full CDR3 protein reads CASSLGQGNQDTQYF.

As regards this clone: Here the gene names and germline are mouse. Coverage ceases 1 residue before the CDR3 finishes, and the germline J gene fills in the end. The chain links TRBV15 to TRBJ2-1; D call uncertain. V lost 5 bases, J lost 1 base, and 6 bases lay in between. CDR3 length: 13 amino acids. Per the germline V gene, CDR1 is SGHND and CDR2 is FRSKSL. The CDR3 region is CASSTGNYAEQFF. The CDR3 bases that were read are TGTGCCAGCAGTACGGGCAACTATGCTGAGCAGTTC.

About this clone: The gene symbols are mouse symbols. The read halts 1 residue ahead of the CDR3 end, with the missing end drawn from the germline J gene. This rearrangement joins TRBV24 to TRBJ1-1; D perhaps matches TRBD1 (6 bases). Germline CDR1 KGHTA, CDR2 FRNEEI. The CDR3 consists of 14 residues. V was clipped by 0 bases and J by 4 bases, with 9 bases between them. CDR3 in amino acids: CASSLYCRGTEVFF. The DNA read from the CDR3 is TGTGCCAGCAGTCTGTATTGCAGGGGCACAGAAGTCTTC.

Regarding this clone: Gene names and germline match the mouse. The missing CDR3 end, 1 residue past where the read stops, is filled in from the germline J gene. This chain uses TRBV23 with TRBJ1-2; the D segment call TRBD1 is taken from the table without a DNA check. CDR1 and CDR2 (germline): KGHTA, FQNQQP. The CDR3 sequence is 15 residues long. The CDR3 loop is CSSSQSPTANSDYTF. The DNA read from the CDR3 is TGCTCCAGCAGTCAATCTCCGACAGCAAACTCCGACTACACC.

A note on this clone: All gene names here are mouse names. Read sequence stops 1 residue before the CDR3 end, and the germline J gene provides the missing end. The chain is built from TRBV26 and TRBJ1-3; a possible D gene is TRBD1 (5 bases). V was clipped by 6 bases and J by 0 bases, with 9 bases between them. Germline-derived CDR1 and CDR2 are KGHPV and FQNQEV (reference sequence). This CDR3 is 14 amino acids long. CDR3 bases read: TGTGCCAGCAGCCCGACAGTTTCTGGAAATACGCTCTAT. Translating it yields CASSPTVSGNTLY. The whole CDR3 sequence is CASSPTVSGNTLYF. Variable domain in full (rest from reference TRBV26 and TRBJ1-3): NSKVIQTPRYLVKGQGQKAKMRCIPEKGHPVVFWYQQNKNNEFKFLINFQNQEVLQQIDMTEKRFSAECPSNSPCSLEIQSSEAGDSALYLCASSPTVSGNTLYFGEGSRLIVV.

As concerns this clone: Gene names are mouse gene names. The sequence runs out 1 residue before the end of the CDR3; the remainder is reconstructed from the germline J gene. The chain carries TRBV26 and TRBJ2-2; 13 positions agree with TRBD2. The V and J ends lost 6 bases and 6 bases, in that order; junction bases with no gene match: 4. The CDR3 runs 15 residues. Germline CDR1 and CDR2: KGHPV and FQNQEV (reference sequence). CDR3 DNA, as far as it was read: TGTGCCAGCAGCCCGGACTGGGGGGGCGCCGGGCAGCTCTAC. Protein product: CASSPDWGGAGQLY. The entire CDR3 protein reads CASSPDWGGAGQLYF.

As regards this clone: The genes and germline here are from mouse. The read comes to an end 1 residue before the CDR3 does, leaving the germline J gene to fill in the end. The rearrangement links TRBV14 to TRBJ2-7; 9 bases are shared with TRBD2. J gave up 4 bases and V 5 bases, and 4 bases lay outside the gene matches. The CDR3 consists of 13 residues. CDR1 is SGHDT and CDR2 is FRDEAV in the germline V gene. Incomplete CDR3 DNA: TGTGCCAGCAGCCAACTGGGGGGATATGAACAGTAC. Translation gives CASSQLGGYEQY. Given in full, the CDR3 is CASSQLGGYEQYF. Based on the CDR3 plus reference TRBV14 and TRBJ2-7, the full variable domain is EAGVTQSPRYAVLQEGQAVSFWCDPISGHDTLYWYQQPRDQGPQLLVYFRDEAVIDNSQLPSDRFSAVRPKGTNSTLKIQSAKQGDTATYLCASSQLGGYEQYFGPGTRLTVL.

This clone was found a few times. Germline and genes: mouse. Read data end 1 residue before the CDR3 end; the end is taken from the germline J gene. The chain couples TRBV23 to TRBJ1-4; the D call TRBD1 from the table was never checked on the DNA. Germline assignment: CDR1 KGHTA and CDR2 FQNQQP. The length of the CDR3 is 16 residues. CDR3 DNA, as far as it was read: TGCTCCAGCAGCCTGACGACAGGGGGCGGCAACGAAAGATTATTT. Its protein product is CSSSLTTGGGNERLF. The full-length CDR3 reads as CSSSLTTGGGNERLFF.

This clone has a handful of counts. Gene names and germline match the mouse. The read comes to an end 1 residue before the CDR3 does, leaving the germline J gene to fill in the end. The J gene is TRBJ2-7, the V gene TRBV26; maybe TRBD1 (6 bases). The V end was cut by 3 bases, the J end by 3 bases, with 9 bases between. Germline lookup yields CDR1 KGHPV and CDR2 FQNQEV (reference sequence). CDR3 length: 13 residues. The sequenced part of the CDR3 DNA is TGTGCCAGCAGTCTTAGGGGGATCTATGAACAGTAC. Translated, it gives CASSLRGIYEQY. The whole CDR3 protein is CASSLRGIYEQYF.